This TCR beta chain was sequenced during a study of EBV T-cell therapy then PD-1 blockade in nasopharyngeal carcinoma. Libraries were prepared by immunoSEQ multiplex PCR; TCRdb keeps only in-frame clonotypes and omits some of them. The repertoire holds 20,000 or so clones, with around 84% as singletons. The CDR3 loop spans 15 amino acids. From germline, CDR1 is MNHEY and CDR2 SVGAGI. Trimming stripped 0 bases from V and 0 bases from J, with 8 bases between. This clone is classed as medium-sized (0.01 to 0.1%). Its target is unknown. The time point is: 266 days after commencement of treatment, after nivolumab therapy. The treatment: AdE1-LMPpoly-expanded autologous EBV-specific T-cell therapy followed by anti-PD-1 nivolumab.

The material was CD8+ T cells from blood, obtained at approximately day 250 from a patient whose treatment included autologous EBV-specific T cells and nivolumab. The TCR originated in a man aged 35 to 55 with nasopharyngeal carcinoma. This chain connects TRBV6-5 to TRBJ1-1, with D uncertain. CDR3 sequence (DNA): TGTGCCAGCAGTTACTCTAACGTTTTGAACACTGAAGCTTTCTTT. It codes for CASSYSNVLNTEAFF.